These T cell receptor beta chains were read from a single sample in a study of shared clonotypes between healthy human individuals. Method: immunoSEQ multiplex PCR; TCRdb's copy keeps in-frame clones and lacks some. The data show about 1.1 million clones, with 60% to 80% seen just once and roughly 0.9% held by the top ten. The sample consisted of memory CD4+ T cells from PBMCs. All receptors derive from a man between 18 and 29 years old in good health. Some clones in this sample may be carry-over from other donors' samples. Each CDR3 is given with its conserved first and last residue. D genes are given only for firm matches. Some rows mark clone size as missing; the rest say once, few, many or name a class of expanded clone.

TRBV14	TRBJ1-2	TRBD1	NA	CASSQDPGQGDYGYTF	TGTGCCAGCAGCCAGGATCCGGGACAGGGCGACTATGGCTACACCTTC
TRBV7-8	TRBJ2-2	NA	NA	CASSLTETTGELFF	TGTGCCAGCAGCTTGACAGAAACTACCGGGGAGCTGTTTTTT
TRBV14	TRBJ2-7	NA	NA	CASTRGQSYEQYF	TGTGCCAGCACCCGGGGGCAGTCCTACGAGCAGTACTTC
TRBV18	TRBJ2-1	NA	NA	CASSPYQGSENEQFF	TGTGCCAGCTCACCTTATCAGGGCTCTGAGAATGAGCAGTTCTTC
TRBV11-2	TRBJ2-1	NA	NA	CASSFSGPTYNEQFF	TGTGCCAGCAGCTTCAGCGGCCCCACCTACAATGAGCAGTTCTTC
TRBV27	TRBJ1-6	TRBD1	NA	CASSSRDRLTSPLHF	TGTGCCAGCAGTTCCCGGGACAGGTTGACTTCACCCCTCCACTTT
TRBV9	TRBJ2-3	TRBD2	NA	CASSAGTSGGRLADTQYF	TGTGCCAGCAGCGCCGGGACTAGCGGCGGGAGGTTAGCAGATACGCAGTATTTT
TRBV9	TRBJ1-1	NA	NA	CASSRNSFSNTEAFF	TGTGCCAGCAGCCGGAACAGCTTCTCGAACACTGAAGCTTTCTTT
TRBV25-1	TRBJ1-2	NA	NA	CALGGQNYGYTF	TGTGCCCTAGGGGGACAAAACTATGGCTACACCTTC
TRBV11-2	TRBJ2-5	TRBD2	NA	CASRRGGGPQETQYF	TGTGCCAGCAGGCGGGGGGGAGGGCCCCAAGAGACCCAGTACTTC
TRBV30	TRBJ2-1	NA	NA	CAWSVTPYNEQFF	TGTGCCTGGAGTGTTACGCCCTACAATGAGCAGTTCTTC
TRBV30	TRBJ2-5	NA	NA	CAWSPGTTTQETQYF	TGTGCCTGGAGTCCCGGGACAACGACTCAAGAGACCCAGTACTTC
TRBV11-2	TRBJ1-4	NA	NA	CASSLDINEKLFF	TGTGCCAGCAGCTTGGACATTAATGAAAAACTGTTTTTT
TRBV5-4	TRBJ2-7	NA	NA	CASSLDAGSYEQYF	TGTGCCAGCAGCTTGGATGCGGGTTCCTACGAGCAGTACTTC
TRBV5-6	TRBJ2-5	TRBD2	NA	CASSPRRERGKTQYF	TGTGCCAGCAGCCCTCGCCGGGAGCGGGGGAAGACCCAGTACTTC
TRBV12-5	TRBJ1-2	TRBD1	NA	CASAFISGGVNYGYTF	TGTGCTAGTGCGTTCATTTCAGGGGGCGTCAACTATGGCTACACCTTC
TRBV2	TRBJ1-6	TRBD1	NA	CASTGQGGSPLHF	TGTGCCAGCACCGGACAGGGGGGATCACCCCTCCACTTT
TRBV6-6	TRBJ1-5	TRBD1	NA	CASGTGSGNQPQHF	TGTGCCAGCGGGACAGGTTCTGGGAATCAGCCCCAGCATTTT
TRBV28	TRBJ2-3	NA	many	CASSPGGPDTQYF	TGTGCCAGCAGTCCCGGGGGGCCAGATACGCAGTATTTT
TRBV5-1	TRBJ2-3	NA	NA	CASSDVAASTDTQYF	TGCGCCAGCAGCGATGTAGCGGCGAGCACAGATACGCAGTATTTT
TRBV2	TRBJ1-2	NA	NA	CASRLGEGYGYTF	TGTGCCAGCAGGTTGGGGGAGGGTTATGGCTACACCTTC
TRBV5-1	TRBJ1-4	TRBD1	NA	CASSWQGATNEKLFF	TGCGCCAGCAGCTGGCAGGGGGCAACTAATGAAAAACTGTTTTTT
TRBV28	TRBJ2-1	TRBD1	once	CASSLAGQGGHEQFF	TGTGCCAGCAGTCTTGCCGGACAGGGGGGCCATGAGCAGTTCTTC
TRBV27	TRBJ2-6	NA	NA	CASSLSPDSLSGANVLTF	TGTGCCAGCAGTTTATCGCCAGATTCCCTCTCTGGGGCCAACGTCCTGACTTTC
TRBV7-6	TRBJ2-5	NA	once	CASSLAGPEETQYF	TGTGCCAGCAGCTTAGCGGGCCCTGAGGAGACCCAGTACTTC
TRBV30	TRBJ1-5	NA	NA	CAWGDNFSDQPQHF	TGTGCCTGGGGGGACAATTTTTCCGATCAGCCCCAGCATTTT
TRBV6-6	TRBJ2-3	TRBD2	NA	CASSRGLAGGFDTQYF	TGTGCCAGCAGCCGAGGACTAGCGGGAGGGTTCGATACGCAGTATTTT
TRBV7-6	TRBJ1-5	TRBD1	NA	CAGKTGGNQPQHF	TGTGCCGGAAAGACAGGGGGCAATCAGCCCCAGCATTTT